This T cell receptor beta chain was documented in a study of CD8+ T cells in alopecia areata. Notes on the study in general: Scalp samples also yield sequences from resident alphabeta T cells of normal skin. Mice showed TCR sharing more clearly than patients did, possibly owing to HLA.

There are 13 residues in the CDR3. Germline-derived CDR1 and CDR2 are SQVTM and ANQGSEA. Trimming cost V 4 bases and J 6 bases, with 14 bases left between them. This clone was seen a handful of times. Antigen specificity is unknown. Reverse transcription of extracted RNA yielded cDNA, which provided the sequencing template. Sequencing used immunoSEQ multiplex PCR; TCRdb keeps in-frame clones, though not all of them. The sample includes 150,000 to 200,000 clones, 50% to 70% of them seen just once. The sequences come from CD4+ T cells sorted from blood, collected at week 0. The chain uses TRBV29-1 and TRBJ2-3; D might be TRBD2 (5 bases). The receptor's source is a human donor with alopecia areata. The CDR3 DNA reads as TGCAGCGTTGGACTTCAAAGAGGGGATACGCAGTATTTT. Its translation is CSVGLQRGDTQYF.